These T cell receptor beta chains were read from a single sample in a study of CD8 T cells in Susac syndrome. MiXCR, run by TCRdb on the immunoSEQ multiplex PCR reads, gives a single entry per CDR3 protein. In the table there are hundreds of thousands of distinct CDR3 sequences, around 93% of which are singletons. The specimen was CD4+ T cells from PBMCs. Source of these receptors: a human donor with multiple sclerosis. Each CDR3 is given with its conserved first and last residue. The D gene is left open where the match is weak. Where a row states a size, it is once, few, many or the class of an expanded clone; other rows omit it.

TGTGCCAGCAGCCAAGCTTTGCGAGATCAGCCCCAGCATTTT,CASSQALRDQPQHF,TRBJ1-5,.,.,TRBV3-1
TGTGCCAGCAGCGTATACAGGGATGGCTACACCTTC,CASSVYRDGYTF,TRBJ1-2,.,.,TRBV9
TGTGCCAGCAGCTTACCCGGGACTGTGAATCAGCCCCAGCATTTT,CASSLPGTVNQPQHF,TRBJ1-5,.,.,TRBV7-8
TGTGCCGCCGCCCGGGGAACGGGGTCCTACAATGAGCAGTTCTTC,CAAARGTGSYNEQFF,TRBJ2-1,.,.,TRBV10-3
TGTGCCAGCAGTTCCAGACAGGCTGGGGCCAACGTCCTGACTTTC,CASSSRQAGANVLTF,TRBJ2-6,.,.,TRBV6-6
TGTGCCACCAGTGATTTAAGGGCGAAGGGGCGGATGAACACCGGGGAGCTGTTTTTT,CATSDLRAKGRMNTGELFF,TRBJ2-2,.,.,TRBV24-1
TGTGCCACCAGCCCCGGACGGCTGGAAACTAACTATGGCTACACCTTC,CATSPGRLETNYGYTF,TRBJ1-2,.,.,TRBV10-3
TGTGCCTGGCGTCCCCCCGGGACCGTCTCTGGGGCCAACGTCCTGACTTTC,CAWRPPGTVSGANVLTF,TRBJ2-6,.,once,TRBV30
TGTGCCAGCCAGACATCCGACGAGCAGTACTTC,CASQTSDEQYF,TRBJ2-7,.,.,TRBV6-6
TGTGCCAGCAGCTTAGGGGTGGGGAATGAGCAGTTCTTC,CASSLGVGNEQFF,TRBJ2-1,.,few,TRBV7-2
TGTGCCAGCAGCTCTAGAGGGGGATGGGGCACTGAAGCTTTCTTT,CASSSRGGWGTEAFF,TRBJ1-1,.,.,TRBV7-2
TGTGCCAGCAGTCATGGCGGGGCCAACACCGGGGAGCTGTTTTTT,CASSHGGANTGELFF,TRBJ2-2,.,.,TRBV7-2
TGTGCCTGGAGCAATGAGAACACTGAAGCTTTCTTT,CAWSNENTEAFF,TRBJ1-1,.,.,TRBV30
TGTGCCAGCAGCTCCCCCCTAGGGGTAGCCAAAAACATTCAGTACTTC,CASSSPLGVAKNIQYF,TRBJ2-4,.,.,TRBV11-3
TGCGCCAGCAGCCAAGAGGGTACAGGGGGCATTTGGGATGAGCAGTTCTTC,CASSQEGTGGIWDEQFF,TRBJ2-1,TRBD1,.,TRBV4-1
TGTGCCAGCAGCTCCATTAAGGGACAGCGGTTCGGTGAGCAGTACTTC,CASSSIKGQRFGEQYF,TRBJ2-7,TRBD1,.,TRBV11-2
TGTGCCACCAGCAGAGCTCAGGGGACAGGGATCAATCAGCCCCAGCATTTT,CATSRAQGTGINQPQHF,TRBJ1-5,TRBD1,once,TRBV15
TGTGCCAGCAGGAGGACAGCCTACGAGCAGTACTTC,CASRRTAYEQYF,TRBJ2-7,.,few,TRBV27
TGTGCCAGCAGTTCCCCCCCGGGGGGGGGCAGGCAAGAGACCCAGTACTTC,CASSSPPGGGRQETQYF,TRBJ2-5,TRBD2,.,TRBV28
TGCGCCAGCAGCCAAGATCCGGGTTTGGGGAGGGGAGGTTCAGATACGCAGTATTTT,CASSQDPGLGRGGSDTQYF,TRBJ2-3,TRBD2,.,TRBV4-1
TGTGCCACCAGCAGGGACCCAAATTCTGGGGCCAACGTCCTGACTTTC,CATSRDPNSGANVLTF,TRBJ2-6,.,once,TRBV15
TGTGCCAGCCGGATAGCGGGAGTTGTGGAGACCCAGTACTTC,CASRIAGVVETQYF,TRBJ2-5,TRBD2,.,TRBV3-1
TGCAGCGTCATCACCGGGACTAGCAGGTCAGATACGCAGTATTTT,CSVITGTSRSDTQYF,TRBJ2-3,TRBD2,.,TRBV29-1
TGTGCCAGCAGCCAGTCAGGCCTCAATTCACCCCTCCACTTT,CASSQSGLNSPLHF,TRBJ1-6,.,.,TRBV3-1
TGCAGTGCTAGTCTATCCTCAGGGGTAGGAACTGAAGCTTTCTTT,CSASLSSGVGTEAFF,TRBJ1-1,.,.,TRBV20-1
TGTGCCAGCAGCTTGGAAGACCACACAGATACGCAGTATTTT,CASSLEDHTDTQYF,TRBJ2-3,.,.,TRBV5-8
TGTGCCAGCTCACCACGGGCGGGGACCACCTACGAGCAGTACTTC,CASSPRAGTTYEQYF,TRBJ2-7,.,.,TRBV18
TGTGCCAGCAGCCCCCGGAGCCATATATCAGGAAACACCATATATTTT,CASSPRSHISGNTIYF,TRBJ1-3,.,.,TRBV3-1
TGTGCCTGGAGTCCTTACGCCGGAATACTAGCGGAGCTTGAAGAGACCCAGTACTTC,CAWSPYAGILAELEETQYF,TRBJ2-5,TRBD2,.,TRBV30
TGTGCCAGCAGGTCAAAACCGGGACAAGCCTACGAGCAGTACTTC,CASRSKPGQAYEQYF,TRBJ2-7,.,once,TRBV6-5
TGCGCCAGCAGCTGGGAAGTGGGGGTCGGTAGGGCCAACGTCCTGACTTTC,CASSWEVGVGRANVLTF,TRBJ2-6,.,.,TRBV5-1
TGTGCCACCAGCAGAGATCTAAGCGGGAACGTCAAAAACATTCAGTACTTC,CATSRDLSGNVKNIQYF,TRBJ2-4,TRBD2,.,TRBV15
TGTGCCAGCTCACCTCCAGGGGGCGGAAACACAGATACGCAGTATTTT,CASSPPGGGNTDTQYF,TRBJ2-3,TRBD1,once,TRBV18
TGCAGTGCCCTGACTAGTTGGGAGCAGTTCTTC,CSALTSWEQFF,TRBJ2-1,.,.,TRBV20-1
TGTGCCAGCAGGAGAATACCGGGGTACGAGCAGTACTTC,CASRRIPGYEQYF,TRBJ2-7,.,.,TRBV2
TGTGCCAGCAGTCCGCAAAAGGGACTCAGGGAGACCCAGTACTTC,CASSPQKGLRETQYF,TRBJ2-5,.,.,TRBV12-3/TRBV12-4
TGCAGTGCTGACCCGGCGTACAATGAGCAGTTCTTC,CSADPAYNEQFF,TRBJ2-1,.,.,TRBV20-1
TGTGCCAGCAGTTTAGAACCGATTTATAATTCACCCCTCCACTTT,CASSLEPIYNSPLHF,TRBJ1-6,.,.,TRBV12-3/TRBV12-4
TGTGCCAGCAGCTTGTACGGGGTGAACACCGGGGAGCTGTTTTTT,CASSLYGVNTGELFF,TRBJ2-2,.,.,TRBV5-6
TGTGCCAGCAGCTTGGGCTGGACAGGGCAACCAGATACGCAGTATTTT,CASSLGWTGQPDTQYF,TRBJ2-3,TRBD1,.,TRBV5-6
TGTGCCAGCAGTTACTCGAGCGCCTCTAACTATGGCTACACCTTC,CASSYSSASNYGYTF,TRBJ1-2,.,.,TRBV6-5
TGTGCCAGCAGTGAAGGACAGGGAGGCCATGGCTACACCTTC,CASSEGQGGHGYTF,TRBJ1-2,TRBD1,.,TRBV2
TGTGCCACGCTTGACAGGGACGGTCAGCCCCAGCATTTT,CATLDRDGQPQHF,TRBJ1-5,TRBD1,once,TRBV10-3
TGCGCCAGCAGCTTGCCTCTTAGCGGGAGAAAGACCCAGTACTTC,CASSLPLSGRKTQYF,TRBJ2-5,TRBD2,.,TRBV5-1
TGTGCCAGCAGCTTATACGGGACAGGGGTAGCCAAAAACATTCAGTACTTC,CASSLYGTGVAKNIQYF,TRBJ2-4,TRBD1,.,TRBV7-9
TGTGCCAGCAGTTTGGTAGGGGTAGGTCAGCCCCAGCATTTT,CASSLVGVGQPQHF,TRBJ1-5,.,.,TRBV28
TGTGCCAGCAGTTTAGGGGTGCAAGCAGATACGCAGTATTTT,CASSLGVQADTQYF,TRBJ2-3,.,.,TRBV12-3/TRBV12-4